These T cell receptor beta chains were read from a single sample in a study of blood T cells in healthy people across ages. Each CDR3 protein gets one entry after TCRdb re-called the 5' RACE reads with MiXCR. The table shows more than 600,000 distinct CDR3 sequences, with 20% to 30% occurring only once. In addition, the sample was reused for a study of T cells of mothers and their children.

Sequencing was done on a sample of blood. Receptors were obtained from a boy under 18 in good health. Both conserved end residues are part of each CDR3. A D gene is named only where the DNA matches it firmly. Clone size is stated in some rows and not others, as once, few, many or a class when expanded.

abundance: NA; len: 15; v_gene: TRBV29-1; d_gene: TRBD2; j_gene: TRBJ2-7; CDR3nt: TGCAGCGTGAAGACTAGCGGCGGGAGCTCCTACGAGCAGTACTTC; CDR3aa: CSVKTSGGSSYEQYF
abundance: NA; len: 14; v_gene: TRBV28; d_gene: TRBD1; j_gene: TRBJ1-5; CDR3nt: TGTGCCAGCAGTTTACCCACAGGGGTGGAACCCCAGCATTTT; CDR3aa: CASSLPTGVEPQHF
abundance: few; len: 16; v_gene: TRBV24-1; d_gene: TRBD2; j_gene: TRBJ2-1; CDR3nt: TGTGCCACCAGTGACCAGACTAGCGGGAGACGCGATGAGCAGTTCTTC; CDR3aa: CATSDQTSGRRDEQFF
abundance: NA; len: 13; v_gene: TRBV7-8; d_gene: NA; j_gene: TRBJ1-2; CDR3nt: TGTGCCAGCAGCTTCGACAGAACTTGTGGCTACACCTTC; CDR3aa: CASSFDRTCGYTF
abundance: NA; len: 13; v_gene: TRBV4-2; d_gene: NA; j_gene: TRBJ2-4; CDR3nt: TGTGCCAGCAGCCAAGGGGGGGAAAACATTCAGTACTTC; CDR3aa: CASSQGGENIQYF
abundance: few; len: 14; v_gene: TRBV2; d_gene: NA; j_gene: TRBJ2-1; CDR3nt: TGTGCCAGCGTGGGACCGGCCGACTACAATGAGCAGTTCTTC; CDR3aa: CASVGPADYNEQFF
abundance: NA; len: 14; v_gene: TRBV10-3; d_gene: NA; j_gene: TRBJ1-2; CDR3nt: TGTGCCATCAGTGCAGGGGAGTTGAGCTATGGCTACACCTTC; CDR3aa: CAISAGELSYGYTF
abundance: few; len: 11; v_gene: TRBV29-1; d_gene: NA; j_gene: TRBJ1-1; CDR3nt: TGCAGCGTGAGGTTCGGCACTGAAGCTTTCTTT; CDR3aa: CSVRFGTEAFF
abundance: few; len: 13; v_gene: TRBV20-1; d_gene: NA; j_gene: TRBJ2-7; CDR3nt: TGCAGTGCCGCCGGGACCGAGTCTTACGAGCAGTACTTC; CDR3aa: CSAAGTESYEQYF
abundance: few; len: 13; v_gene: TRBV10-3; d_gene: NA; j_gene: TRBJ2-7; CDR3nt: TGTGCCATCACCGGCAGGCCAGGCTACGAGCAGTACTTC; CDR3aa: CAITGRPGYEQYF
abundance: few; len: 14; v_gene: TRBV10-3; d_gene: TRBD2; j_gene: TRBJ2-7; CDR3nt: TGTGCCATCAGTTTTAGCGGGGAGGGCTACGAGCAGTACTTC; CDR3aa: CAISFSGEGYEQYF
abundance: few; len: 11; v_gene: TRBV7-2; d_gene: NA; j_gene: TRBJ2-7; CDR3nt: TGTGCCAGCAGCTTCCACAACGAGCAGTACTTC; CDR3aa: CASSFHNEQYF
abundance: NA; len: 15; v_gene: TRBV20-1; d_gene: NA; j_gene: TRBJ2-5; CDR3nt: TGCAGTGCTAGAGATTATACGGAGGGTACAGAGACCCAGTACTTC; CDR3aa: CSARDYTEGTETQYF
abundance: NA; len: 16; v_gene: TRBV7-9; d_gene: TRBD1; j_gene: TRBJ2-6; CDR3nt: TGTGCCAGCAGCGGGACAGGGGAGTCTGGGGCCAACGTCCTGACTTTC; CDR3aa: CASSGTGESGANVLTF
abundance: few; len: 13; v_gene: TRBV19; d_gene: NA; j_gene: TRBJ2-1; CDR3nt: TGTGCCAGTAGTTTGGCGATCGGCAATGAGCAGTTCTTC; CDR3aa: CASSLAIGNEQFF
abundance: few; len: 14; v_gene: TRBV25-1; d_gene: NA; j_gene: TRBJ2-2; CDR3nt: TGTGCCAGCAGGCAATCAGGGGTCACCGGGGAGCTGTTTTTT; CDR3aa: CASRQSGVTGELFF
abundance: NA; len: 15; v_gene: TRBV7-9; d_gene: NA; j_gene: TRBJ1-1; CDR3nt: TGTGCCAGCAGCTTAGGGGGGGGGGAGGTCCCGAGAGCTTTCTTT; CDR3aa: CASSLGGGEVPRAFF
abundance: NA; len: 18; v_gene: TRBV3-1; d_gene: TRBD1; j_gene: TRBJ2-5; CDR3nt: TGTGCCAGCAGCCATCTCTCCAGATACAGGGGGCTGGGGGAGACCCAGTACTTC; CDR3aa: CASSHLSRYRGLGETQYF